Below, one T cell receptor beta chain is given with its context. Its specificity is unknown. At cycle 4 day 1, cycle 7 day 1, and baseline, blood was sampled. Using immunoSEQ multiplex PCR, the repertoire was profiled, and TCRdb retains in-frame clones only, with some absent. The sample consists of 75,000 to 100,000 clones, around 90% of them appearing once. Trimming removed 6 bases from V and 2 bases from J, with 17 bases in between. CDR1 SNHLY and CDR2 FYNNEI come from the germline V gene. The CDR3 length is 16 residues. The sample comes from a study of OX40 agonist ivuxolimab in advanced cancers. Study at large: Intravenous ivuxolimab was administered to patients every 2 weeks at 0.01 to 10 mg/kg. Cancers in dose escalation were hepatocellular, melanoma, renal cell and head and neck. Study results and limitations: At 0.1 to 3.0 mg/kg, clonal expansion of CD4+ and CD8+ blood T cells had occurred by week 6.

The chain recombines TRBV2 with TRBJ1-3; maybe TRBD1 (6 bases). The TCR sequence derives from an adult with an advanced solid tumor such as melanoma, head and neck, liver or kidney cancer. This sample comprised CD4+ or CD8+ T cells sorted from blood, obtained in a trial of the OX40 agonist ivuxolimab. In DNA, the CDR3 is TGTGCCAGCAGGGAGGGGGGCCTACGGACTGGAAACACCATATATTTT. This translates into CASREGGLRTGNTIYF.